This record concerns one T cell receptor (beta chain) sequence. No cognate antigen has been identified for it. It has no much larger one-base neighbor in the sample; base qualities were not kept. V is reduced by 0 bases and J by 2 bases, leaving a spacing of 8 bases between them. Including cysteine and phenylalanine, the CDR3 has 14 amino acids. Solely the CDR3 DNA is kept, with 42 bases framed from the first base. CDR1 and CDR2 are drawn from the germline V gene: SGHRS, YFSETQ. These data come from a study of siplizumab effects on memory and regulatory T cells (dated by TCRdb to the late 2010s). Study-level background: The effect of the anti-CD2 antibody siplizumab on alloreactive T-cell subsets was examined in allogeneic mixed lymphocyte reactions constructed from human PBMCs.

Library generation was performed with the immunoSEQ multiplex PCR assay. Each sample had 85,000 to 100,000 TCR templates assayed by the deep sequencing platform. Genomic DNA extracted from sorted T cells was used for TCRbeta CDR3 sequencing. Per the source publication's procedure: The R programming language was used for the clonal analysis of the TCRbeta CDR3 data. Alloreactive CD4+ and CD8+ clones were identified by comparing unstimulated samples to CFSE-low samples taken after the reaction. Alloreactive CD4+ clones were assigned to regulatory or non-regulatory origin by matching sequences to sorted unstimulated Treg and non-Treg repertoires. The clones in this table, taken by TCRdb from immuneACCESS, are in-frame only. Not every clone is retained; where verified, under half of the shortfall comes from an unresolved V gene, and the cause of the rest is unknown. The V and J calls and the clone size are those of that table, but D and trimming were determined from the DNA. Across this sample there are about 120,000 clones, with roughly 94% seen only once. Roughly 1.7% of the sample is held by the ten biggest clonotypes.

The research as a whole found: Unstimulated naive T cells appeared more diverse than memory T cells, and naive cells seemed to contribute substantially to the alloresponse. Because sequences below about 10^-5 frequency were poorly captured, only a minor fraction of alloreactive clones could be mapped to unstimulated subsets. Whether proliferating Tregs from siplizumab cultures were suppressive was not functionally confirmed. For roughly 80-95% of proliferating CD4+ or CD8+ clones, no naive or memory phenotype could be assigned. The cumulative frequency of alloreactive sequences that could be traced back to unstimulated CD4+ memory T cells was significantly reduced by siplizumab. Of the alloreactive CD4+ clones that could be mapped, the Treg-derived share averaged around 64% with siplizumab compared with 25% to 30% in control reactions.

Sorted unstimulated T cells, along with proliferating T cells recovered from mixed lymphocyte reactions, underwent TCRbeta CDR3 sequencing. Fresh whole blood from fewer than 12 HLA-typed healthy donors was used to isolate PBMCs. Unstimulated CD4+ non-regulatory T cells were FACS-sorted to map the origin of alloreactive clones. The chain couples TRBV5-1 to TRBJ2-5; no confident D gene assignment can be made. Sample: non-Treg CD4+ T cells sorted from blood. What the cell subset or site label conveys for this sample: FACS-sorted unstimulated CD4+ non-regulatory T cells. The sequence was obtained from a human donor in good health. The DNA sequence reads TGCGCCAGCAGCTTGGTGCGGAAACAAGAGACCCAGTACTTC. This codes for CASSLVRKQETQYF.